This T cell receptor (beta chain) originates from a study of cytomegalovirus exposure and HLA in healthy donors. A word on this clone: As yet, its antigen is unknown.

General observations from the study: Per a later analysis, 15,000 to 20,000 TCR beta sequences showed association with HLA alleles at 0.05 false discovery rate. Presence/absence comparisons presumed near-even sequencing depth among donors. Upon later analysis, HLA-associated TCR beta chains proved more clonally expanded than other, equally common chains. As a later analysis showed, a missense DCLRE1C variant was linked to trimming of TCR beta V- and J-genes.

13 Jbeta primers and 60 Vbeta primers were used for the PCR. Measured with immunoSEQ multiplex PCR; TCRdb has only the in-frame clones, and not every one. In the table there are 250,000 to 300,000 clones, 80% to 95% of which are singletons. Trimming took 6 bases from V and 2 from J, leaving 5 bases between them. This CDR3 region has 11 residues. Germline V gene sequence: CDR1 SNHLY, CDR2 FYNNEI. V is TRBV2 and J is TRBJ2-7; D unresolved. The receptor was isolated from a girl aged 2-10 years in good health and CMV-seronegative. Specimen: PBMCs. CDR3 region: CASSYTYEQYF. CDR3 DNA: TGTGCCAGCAGCTATACCTACGAGCAGTACTTC. The variable domain in full, completed from reference TRBV2 and TRBJ2-7, reads EPEVTQTPSHQVTQMGQEVILRCVPISNHLYFYWYRQILGQKVEFLVSFYNNEISEKSEIFDDQFSVERPDGSNFTLKIRSTKLEDSAMYFCASSYTYEQYFGPGTRLTVT.